This T cell receptor beta chain was sequenced during a study of cytomegalovirus exposure and HLA in healthy donors (dated by TCRdb to 2016 to 2017). Background for the entire study: An earlier analysis of roughly 630 of the donors reported more than 250 Gb of sequence data and around 120 million unique TCR beta sequences from 150 million to 200 million T cells. To predict cytomegalovirus infection status, the study combined high-throughput TCR immunosequencing, statistical association of individual TCRs with disease status, and machine learning. An early release covering about 600 HLA-typed donors comprised around 300 gigabases of sequencing data and tens of millions of unique TCR sequences. The T cell repertoires of 666 subjects were profiled by immunosequencing and related to cytomegalovirus serostatus. Of the roughly 390 genotyped donors, approximately 83% fell in the genetic ancestry cluster associated with self-reported Caucasian donors. Several DR-DQ haplotypes were treated as single units for association and clustering because of strong linkage in the cohort. Typing coverage differed by locus: A, B, C, DRB1 and DQB1 were typed in roughly 620-630 donors, DQA1 in approximately 520, DPA1 in nearly 610, and DPB1 in just under 490. Among several hundred genotyped donors of the cohort, an average of roughly 230,000 unique TCR beta nucleotide sequences was sequenced per donor, of which approximately 18% were non-productive. Every discovery cohort repertoire had been produced on one sequencing platform. An earlier analysis of several hundred of the donors used high-throughput TCR beta sequencing to judge whether each TCR beta V gene segment behaved as functional or pseudogenic. The study aimed to test whether cataloging public T cell receptors could reveal signatures of past pathogen exposure. HLA typing covered class I and class II loci at four-digit resolution. Rather than drawing on any new phenotypic data, the later analysis identified candidate immune exposures from TCR beta sequences and the way those sequences occurred across donors. A later genetic analysis used genome-wide SNP genotypes for about 65% of the 666 donors, treating that subset as a discovery cohort. Donor age, sex, ethnicity and CMV serostatus were compiled alongside the repertoire data. In addition to the first cohort of around 670 subjects, a separate validation cohort of 120 different subjects was used. In a later analysis, previously published TCR beta repertoires from 500 to 750 donors were re-analyzed and high-resolution HLA genotyping was added so that TCR occurrence patterns could be studied.

V is shortened by 5 bases, J by 2 bases, and the region joining them spans 9 bases. The CDR3 holds 13 amino acids from the cysteine to the phenylalanine. Only the CDR3 region is kept as DNA, spanning 39 bases read in frame from base 1. CDR1 and CDR2 are read off the germline V gene as SGHTA and FQGTGA. What the work shows at the level of the full study, not this receptor alone: At a false discovery rate of 0.05, a later analysis linked around 15,000 TCR beta sequences to specific HLA alleles. Because HLA typing was unavailable for some donors at each locus, only the typed subset was used in association tests. An earlier analysis of approximately 590 of the donors showed that most TCR beta V segments appeared in productive rearrangements either about 90% or about 30% of the time, which broadly matched IMGT annotations. Because counts were too low, more than 15 rarely observed V segments, including chromosome 9 orphons, were excluded from the earlier analysis of 587 of the donors. The study gave a list of 150 to 200 TCR beta chains associated with cytomegalovirus. The sequencing pipeline was judged likely to have produced a cluster of highly shared sequence variants as a technical artifact. An association between a missense DCLRE1C variant and V-gene and J-gene trimming of TCR beta chains was found in a later genetic analysis and replicated in an independent cohort. Sequencing depth was assumed to be roughly uniform across donors in the presence/absence analyses, though that assumption may not hold. A further reported finding was that TCR beta sequences accurately predicted the HLA-A and HLA-B alleles for most subjects in the first cohort. Correlated functional status among segregating V segments might reflect linkage disequilibrium, but an unknown experimental factor could not be ruled out. The classifier was reported to diagnose cytomegalovirus status with high specificity and sensitivity in both the original cohort and the validation cohort. A later analysis found that most CMV-associated TCR beta chains appeared HLA-restricted, with HLA associations seemingly driven largely by CMV exposure. It was suggested by the authors that the approach could potentially be generalized to other disease states and immunological phenotypes. In this cohort, only TCR beta chains were sequenced, and detectable features were limited by the absence of alpha or paired-chain data. Most TCR sequences were observed very rarely across donors, whereas some public TCRs were present in many individuals. Three of the identified cytomegalovirus-associated TCR beta chains were confirmed in vitro to be specific for cytomegalovirus antigens. In a later analysis, several top co-occurrence clusters were reported to appear linked to parvovirus B19, influenza, CMV and Epstein-Barr virus. In a later analysis, TCR association rates were found to vary across HLA loci, with the most associated TCRs seen for DRB1 alleles and the fewest for HLA-C alleles. When HLA alleles, especially DR and DQ, strongly co-occurred, attributing TCR associations to individual alleles was difficult. The only immune exposure information available for the cohort was CMV serostatus. According to a later genetic analysis, donors in an Asian-associated ancestry cluster had fewer N-insertions in productive TCRs than the roughly 660-donor mean. Because the 87-base-pair reads could not distinguish some IMGT-functional V segments, including TRBV6-2 and TRBV6-3, those segments were excluded. In a later analysis, HLA-associated TCR beta chains showed more clonal expansion and lower generation probabilities than non-associated chains that were equally common.

Libraries came from the immunoSEQ multiplex PCR assay. For the multiplex PCR, a mixture combining 60 forward primers for TCR Vbeta segments and 13 reverse primers for TCR Jbeta segments was used. Amplification of the CDR3 region of rearranged TCR beta genes was performed with a multiplex PCR assay on genomic DNA. Amplified TCR beta libraries were sequenced as 87-base-pair reads on the Illumina HiSeq System. As for the original processing: Across the 670 or so repertoires, a later analysis counted 80 million or so unique TCR beta chains, 9.5 million to 13 million of which were shared by at least two donors. Raw reads were error-corrected and collapsed into unique sequences by a nearest-neighbor algorithm in which closely related sequences were merged to remove PCR and sequencing errors. To assign V, D and J gene segments, CDR3 sequences were aligned to IMGT reference sequences. For a sequence to be retained, at least a six-nucleotide match to both a V gene segment and a J gene segment was required. Rearrangements were classified as productive when the CDR3 lacked stop codons and remained in frame with V and J, and all other rearrangements were classified as non-productive. Following IMGT convention, CDR3 was defined as the stretch from the second conserved V-encoded cysteine up to the conserved J-encoded phenylalanine. The earlier analysis of 550 to 650 of the donors excluded any sequence lacking an unambiguous match to a single V gene segment. In an earlier analysis of 587 of the donors, V segments were called functional above 56.7% productive rearrangements and were called segregating when the between-donor standard deviation exceeded 5%. To diagnose cytomegalovirus status from the catalog of TCR beta chain sequences, a statistical classification framework was built. V and J gene assignment, in a later analysis, came from comparing TCR nucleotide sequences with IMGT/GENE-DB human TR gene sequences. In a later analysis, CDR3 sequences and most-parsimonious VDJ recombination scenarios were assigned using the TCRdist pipeline. In a later analysis, each TCR beta chain was defined by its CDR3 amino acid sequence together with its V-gene family, and reads lacking a unique V-gene family were excluded. As a way to deal with suspected cross-contamination and a sequencing artifact, a later analysis dropped 450 to 600 nucleotide sequences that were highly shared and had low generation probability. In a later analysis, a clonal expansion index for each public chain was calculated from normalized within-repertoire ranks of inferred template counts. In a later analysis, generation probabilities were computed using a VDJ recombination model fitted to out-of-frame rearrangements, and the results were checked against IGoR. In a later analysis, hypergeometric tests were used to score TCR-TCR, TCR-HLA and TCR-CMV co-occurrence, with a repertoire-size bias correction applied to TCR pairs. In a later analysis, false discovery rates were estimated by permuting HLA or CMV assignments 20 times. In a later analysis, co-occurring TCRs were grouped using DBSCAN, with TCRdist sequence similarity added in when clustering inside HLA-allele-positive subsets. Repertoires with fewer than 30,000 or more than 120,000 public chains were left out of co-occurrence clustering, as were four to six repertoires with anomalous nucleotide sharing. TCRdb took over this immuneACCESS table, retaining in-frame rearrangements with V and J assigned. Such tables are incomplete; in checked studies, under half of the missing clones stem from an unresolved V gene, and the remainder is unexplained. V and J calls and clone size come straight from that table; D and trimming were deduced from the DNA. Within this sample are 100,000 to 120,000 clones, with over 70% of them counted one time only. The top ten constitute around 3.9% of the sample.

A note on this clone: Its binding antigen is unknown. There are no base qualities to consult, and no much larger clone falls within one base.

The cohort was made up of around 720 healthy bone marrow donors. At the time of sampling, every cohort member was nominally healthy, though immune exposures that went unrecorded were likely present. The donor was CMV seropositive and belonged to the group of about 290 seropositive cohort members. A peripheral blood sample was provided by each donor, and peripheral blood mononuclear cells were used for TCR beta sequencing. Genomic DNA extraction from the blood cell samples was performed with the Qiagen DNeasy Blood Extraction Kit. The receptor was derived from a woman in her thirties or forties in good health and CMV-seropositive. The specimen was PBMCs. The chain uses TRBV7-3 and TRBJ1-1, with the D gene call left open. The DNA is TGTGCCAGCAGCGCCTCAGGAAACACTGAAGCTTTCTTT. Its product reads: CASSASGNTEAFF.